This T cell receptor (beta chain) derives from a study of blood T cell repertoires in COVID-19 (dated by TCRdb to about 2020). Background on the whole study: Samples covering the acute and convalescent phases of COVID-19 were provided by collaborators in the United States, Italy and Spain. Where available, HLA class I and class II types were taken from metadata supplied by the sample provider and were not determined by assay-based typing. The dataset comprised deeply sampled blood TCRbeta repertoires from subjects exposed to, actively infected with, or recovered from COVID-19. The repertoires were released in a freely available public database meant as a resource for research on the immune response to SARS-CoV-2. The material from the prospective study consisted of cDNA or gDNA derived from T cells, B-cell-depleted T cells, or PBMCs. Samples came from the ongoing ImmuneRACE study (first 160 participants) plus 1,254 subjects from 6 global collaborators. A de-identified subject ID, COVID-19 status, age in years and sex were almost always included in the sample metadata.

From the cysteine up to the phenylalanine, the CDR3 has a length of 16 residues. The kept DNA is CDR3 alone, 48 bases in frame from the first base. V trim: 6 bases; J trim: 4 bases; unmatched bases: 12. CDR1 and CDR2 are read off the germline V gene as MDHEN and SYDVKM. The immunoSEQ Assay, a bias-controlled multiplex PCR, was used to amplify TCRbeta CDR3 regions from genomic DNA. The paper's processing steps were these. The number of nucleated cells in each sample was estimated from the amplification of reference gene primers within the assay. To quantify the absolute abundance of each unique TCRbeta CDR3 rearrangement, sequence reads were collapsed and filtered. For each sample, productive Simpson clonality was calculated by taking the square root of Simpson's diversity index across productive rearrangements. Entries here come from immuneACCESS through TCRdb and include only in-frame sequences with V and J called. Some clones fail to appear in such tables; in the studies checked, an unresolved V gene covers under half of the shortfall, and the cause of the remainder is unknown. The D gene and trimming were derived from the DNA, and the V and J assignments and clone size from that table. Here the sample has a few hundred thousand clones; more than 70% occur a single time. The ten most abundant clones make up around 1.5% of the sample.

Results and caveats for the whole study, not just this receptor: How much clinical and demographic metadata was included differed by source and by participant, and the metadata was provided uncurated.

Collaborating institutions collected whole blood in K2EDTA tubes following their own protocols. For TCRbeta analysis, collaborators shipped samples in one of three forms: frozen whole blood, isolated PBMCs, or DNA extracted from either of those sample types. This clone has only one observation. Its recognized antigen is unknown. No base-level quality is on record; no much larger clone is a single base apart. Sequencing input: peripheral blood. The clonotype was recovered from a woman in her fifties or sixties with acute or convalescent COVID-19. The chain links TRBV28 with TRBJ2-1, with TRBD2 matching 7 junction bases. The nucleotide sequence reads TGTGCCAGCAGCCCCTCGTCGAGGGAGGGGTACAATGAGCAGTTCTTC. Its coded protein is CASSPSSREGYNEQFF. Extended through the reference TRBV28 and TRBJ2-1 proteins, this CDR3 yields the full variable domain: DVKVTQSSRYLVKRTGEKVFLECVQDMDHENMFWYRQDPGLGLRLIYFSYDVKMKEKGDIPEGYSVSREKKERFSLILESASTNQTSMYLCASSPSSREGYNEQFFGPGTRLTVL.